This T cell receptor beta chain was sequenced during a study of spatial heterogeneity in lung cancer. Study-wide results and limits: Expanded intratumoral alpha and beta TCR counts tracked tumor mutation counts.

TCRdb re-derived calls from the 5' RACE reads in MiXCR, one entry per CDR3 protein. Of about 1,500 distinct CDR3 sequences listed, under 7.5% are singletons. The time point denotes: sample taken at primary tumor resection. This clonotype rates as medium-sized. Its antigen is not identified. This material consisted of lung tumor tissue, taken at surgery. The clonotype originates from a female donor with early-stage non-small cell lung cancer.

DNA for the CDR3: TGTGCCAGCAGCCCCCGGACTAGCGGGAGGAGCTCCTACAATGAGCAGTTCTTC. Translation gives CASSPRTSGRSSYNEQFF. This rearrangement joins TRBV7-3 to TRBJ2-1, with 14 positions matching TRBD2. The CDR3 contains 18 residues. Germline trimming cut 5 bases from V and 0 bases from J; bases unmatched to any gene: 6. In germline, CDR1 is SGHTA, CDR2 FQGTGA.